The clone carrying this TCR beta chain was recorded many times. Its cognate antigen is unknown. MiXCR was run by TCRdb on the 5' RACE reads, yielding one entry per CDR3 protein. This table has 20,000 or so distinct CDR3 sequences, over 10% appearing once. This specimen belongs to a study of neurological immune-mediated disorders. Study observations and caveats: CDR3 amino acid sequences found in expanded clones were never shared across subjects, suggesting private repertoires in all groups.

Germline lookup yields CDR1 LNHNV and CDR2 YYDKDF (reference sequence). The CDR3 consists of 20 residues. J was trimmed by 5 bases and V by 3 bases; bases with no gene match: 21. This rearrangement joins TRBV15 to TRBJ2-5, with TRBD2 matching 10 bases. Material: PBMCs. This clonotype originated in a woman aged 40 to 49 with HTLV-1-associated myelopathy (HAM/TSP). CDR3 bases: TGTGCCACCAGCAGCCCCGGCCCCCTAGCGGGGGACTATCCTGCGGAGACCCAGTACTTC. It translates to CATSSPGPLAGDYPAETQYF.